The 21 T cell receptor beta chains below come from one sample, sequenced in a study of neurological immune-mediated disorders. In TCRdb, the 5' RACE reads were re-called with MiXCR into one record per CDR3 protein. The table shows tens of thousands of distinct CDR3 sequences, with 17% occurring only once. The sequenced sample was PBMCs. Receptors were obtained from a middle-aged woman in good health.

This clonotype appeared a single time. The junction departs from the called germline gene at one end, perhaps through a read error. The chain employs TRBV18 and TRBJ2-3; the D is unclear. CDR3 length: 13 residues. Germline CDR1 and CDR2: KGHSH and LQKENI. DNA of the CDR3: TGTGCCAGCTCACCCGTAAAAAGAGATACGCGGTATTTT. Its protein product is CASSPVKRDTRYF. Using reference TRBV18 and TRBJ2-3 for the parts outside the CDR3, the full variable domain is NAGVMQNPRHLVRRRGQEARLRCSPMKGHSHVYWYRQLPEEGLKFMVYLQKENIIDESGMPKERFSAEFPKEGPSILRIQQVVRGDSAAYFCASSPVKRDTRYFGPGTRLTVL.

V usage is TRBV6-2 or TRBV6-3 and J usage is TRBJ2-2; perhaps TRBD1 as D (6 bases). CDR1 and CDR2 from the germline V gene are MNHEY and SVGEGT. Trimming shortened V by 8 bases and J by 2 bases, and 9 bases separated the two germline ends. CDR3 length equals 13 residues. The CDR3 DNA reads TGTGCCAGCGGGGGCCATAACACCGGGGAGCTGTTTTTT. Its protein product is CASGGHNTGELFF.

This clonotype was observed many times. The CDR3 loop reads CASSYAGGVWEQFF. The CDR3 DNA reads TGTGCCAGCAGTTACGCGGGGGGTGTATGGGAGCAGTTCTTC. This rearrangement joins TRBV6-2 or TRBV6-3 to TRBJ2-1; 8 bases are shared with TRBD2. Trimming at V came to 2 bases and at J to 10 bases, leaving 7 bases not matched to a gene. CDR3 size: 14 residues. Germline CDR1 reads MNHEY; CDR2 reads SVGEGT.

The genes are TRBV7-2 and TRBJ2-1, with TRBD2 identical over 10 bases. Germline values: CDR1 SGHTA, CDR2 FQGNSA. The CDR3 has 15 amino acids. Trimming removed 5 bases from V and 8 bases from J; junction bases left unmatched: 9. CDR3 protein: CASSGEASGGYEQFF. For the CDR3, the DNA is TGTGCCAGCAGCGGAGAGGCTAGCGGGGGATATGAGCAGTTCTTC. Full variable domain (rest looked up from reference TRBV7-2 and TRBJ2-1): GAGVSQSPSNKVTEKGKDVELRCDPISGHTALYWYRQSLGQGLEFLIYFQGNSAPDKSGLPSDRFSAERTGGSVSTLTIQRTQQEDSAVYLCASSGEASGGYEQFFGPGTRLTVL.

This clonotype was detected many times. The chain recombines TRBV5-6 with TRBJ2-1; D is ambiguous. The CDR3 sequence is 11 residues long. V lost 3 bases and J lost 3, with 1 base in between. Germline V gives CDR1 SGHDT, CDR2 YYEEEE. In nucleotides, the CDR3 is TGTGCCAGCAGCTACTACAATGAGCAGTTCTTC. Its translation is CASSYYNEQFF. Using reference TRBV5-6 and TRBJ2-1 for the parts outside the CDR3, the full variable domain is DAGVTQSPTHLIKTRGQQVTLRCSPKSGHDTVSWYQQALGQGPQFIFQYYEEEERQRGNFPDRFSGHQFPNYSSELNVNALLLGDSALYLCASSYYNEQFFGPGTRLTVL.

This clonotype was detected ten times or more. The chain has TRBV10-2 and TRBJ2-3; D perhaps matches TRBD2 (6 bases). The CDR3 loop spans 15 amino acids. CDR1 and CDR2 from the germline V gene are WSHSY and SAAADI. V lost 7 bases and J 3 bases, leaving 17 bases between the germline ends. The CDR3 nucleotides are TGCGCCAGCATGGGTCCCCAGGGAGGAACAGATACGCAGTATTTT. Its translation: CASMGPQGGTDTQYF.

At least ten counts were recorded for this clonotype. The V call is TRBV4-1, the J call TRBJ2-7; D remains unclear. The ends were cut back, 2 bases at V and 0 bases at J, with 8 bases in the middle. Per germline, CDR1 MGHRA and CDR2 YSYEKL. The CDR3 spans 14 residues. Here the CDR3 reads CASSQYLSSYEQYV. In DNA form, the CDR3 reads TGCGCCAGCAGCCAATACTTAAGCTCCTACGAGCAGTACGTC.

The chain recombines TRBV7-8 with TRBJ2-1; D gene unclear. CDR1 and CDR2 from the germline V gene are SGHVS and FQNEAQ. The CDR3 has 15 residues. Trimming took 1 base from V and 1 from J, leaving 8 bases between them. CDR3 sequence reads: CASSLGADSYNEQFF. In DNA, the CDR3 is TGTGCCAGCAGCTTAGGGGCGGATTCCTACAATGAGCAGTTCTTC.

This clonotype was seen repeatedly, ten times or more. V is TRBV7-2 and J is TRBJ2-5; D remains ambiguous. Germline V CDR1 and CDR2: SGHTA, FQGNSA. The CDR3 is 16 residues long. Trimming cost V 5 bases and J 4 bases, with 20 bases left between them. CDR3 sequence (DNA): TGTGCCAGCAGCCGGACGTGGGTCATGGTGGGAGAGACCCAGTACTTC. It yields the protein CASSRTWVMVGETQYF.

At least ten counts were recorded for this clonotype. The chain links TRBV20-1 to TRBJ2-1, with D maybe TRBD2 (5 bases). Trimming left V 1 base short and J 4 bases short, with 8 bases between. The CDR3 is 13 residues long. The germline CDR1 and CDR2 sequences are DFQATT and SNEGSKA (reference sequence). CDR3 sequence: CSARATGYNEQFF. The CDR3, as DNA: TGCAGTGCTAGAGCGACGGGGTACAATGAGCAGTTCTTC.

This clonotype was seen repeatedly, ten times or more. The CDR3 protein is CASSLQGGEETQYF. In DNA, the CDR3 is TGTGCCAGCAGTTTACAGGGTGGGGAAGAGACCCAGTACTTC. The chain uses TRBV12-3 or TRBV12-4 and TRBJ2-5, with D possibly matching TRBD1 (5 bases). V was pared by 2 bases and J by 3 bases, with 10 bases between. The CDR3 consists of 14 residues.

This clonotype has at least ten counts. CDR3 DNA sequence: TGTGCCAGCGGTAGACAGGGGGCAACTGAAGCTTTCTTT. This encodes CASGRQGATEAFF. The chain uses TRBV12-3 or TRBV12-4 and TRBJ1-1, with 10 bases matching TRBD1. This CDR3 region has 13 residues. J gave up 5 bases and V 8 bases, and 5 bases lay outside the gene matches.

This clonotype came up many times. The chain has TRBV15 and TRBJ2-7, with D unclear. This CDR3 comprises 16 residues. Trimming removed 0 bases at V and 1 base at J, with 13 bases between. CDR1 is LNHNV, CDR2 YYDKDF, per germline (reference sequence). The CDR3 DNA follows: TGTGCCACCAGCAGAGATGCGTTCAGGTGGTCCTACGAGCAGTACTTC. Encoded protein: CATSRDAFRWSYEQYF.

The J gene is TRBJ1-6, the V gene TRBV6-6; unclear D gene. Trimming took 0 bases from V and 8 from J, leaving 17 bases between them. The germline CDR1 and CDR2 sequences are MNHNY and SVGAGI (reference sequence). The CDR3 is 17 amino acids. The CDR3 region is CASSYSSRSTTDSPLHF. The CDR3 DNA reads TGTGCCAGCAGTTACTCTTCCCGGAGCACCACGGATTCACCCCTCCACTTT.

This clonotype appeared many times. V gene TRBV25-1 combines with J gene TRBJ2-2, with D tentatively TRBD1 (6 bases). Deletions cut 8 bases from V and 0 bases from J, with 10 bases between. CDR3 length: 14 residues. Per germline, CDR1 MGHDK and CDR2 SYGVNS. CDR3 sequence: CASLGTTNTGELFF. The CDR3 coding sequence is TGTGCCAGCCTTGGGACAACGAACACCGGGGAGCTGTTTTTT.

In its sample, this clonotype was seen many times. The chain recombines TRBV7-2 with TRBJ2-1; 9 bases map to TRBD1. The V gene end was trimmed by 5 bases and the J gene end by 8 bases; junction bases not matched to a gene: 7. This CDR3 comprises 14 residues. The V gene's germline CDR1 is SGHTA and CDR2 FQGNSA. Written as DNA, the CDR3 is TGTGCCAGCAGCAAGGACAGGGGTAATGATGAGCAGTTCTTC. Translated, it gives CASSKDRGNDEQFF.

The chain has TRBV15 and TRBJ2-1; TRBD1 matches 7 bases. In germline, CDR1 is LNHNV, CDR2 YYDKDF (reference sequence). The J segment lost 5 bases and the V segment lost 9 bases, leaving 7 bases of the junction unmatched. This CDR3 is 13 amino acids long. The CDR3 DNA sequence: TGTGCCACAGAAGACAGGGTGGACAATGAGCAGTTCTTC. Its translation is CATEDRVDNEQFF.

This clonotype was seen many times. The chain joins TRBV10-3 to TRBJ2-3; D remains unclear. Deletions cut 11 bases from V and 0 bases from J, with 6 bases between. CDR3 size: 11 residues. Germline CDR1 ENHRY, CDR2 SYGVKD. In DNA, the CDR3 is TGTGCCGCGACTAGCACAGATACGCAGTATTTT. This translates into CAATSTDTQYF.

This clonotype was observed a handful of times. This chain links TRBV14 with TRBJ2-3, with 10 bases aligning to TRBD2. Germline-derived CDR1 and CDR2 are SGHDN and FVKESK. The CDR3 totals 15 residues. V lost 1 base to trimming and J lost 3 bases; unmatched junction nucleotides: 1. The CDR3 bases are TGTGCCAGCAGCCAAGCACTAGCGGGGACAGATACGCAGTATTTT. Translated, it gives CASSQALAGTDTQYF.

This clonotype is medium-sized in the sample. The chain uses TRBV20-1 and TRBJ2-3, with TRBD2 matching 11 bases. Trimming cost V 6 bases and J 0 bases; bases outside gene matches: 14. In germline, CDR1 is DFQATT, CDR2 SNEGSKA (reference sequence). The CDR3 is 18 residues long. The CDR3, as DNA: TGCAGTGCCCCCTGGGGTAGCGGGGGGGACCCTAGCACAGATACGCAGTATTTT. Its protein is CSAPWGSGGDPSTDTQYF.

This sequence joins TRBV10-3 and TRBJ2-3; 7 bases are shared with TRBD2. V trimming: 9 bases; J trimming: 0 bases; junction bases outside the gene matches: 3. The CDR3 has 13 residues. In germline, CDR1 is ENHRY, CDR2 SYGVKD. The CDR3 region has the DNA TGTGCCATACTAGCGAAGAGCACAGATACGCAGTATTTT. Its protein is CAILAKSTDTQYF.